This T cell receptor (beta chain) was sequenced in a study of spatial heterogeneity in lung cancer (dated by TCRdb to between 2018 and 2020). About the investigation overall: Beta-chain transcripts were consistently detected in greater numbers than alpha-chain transcripts, which likely reflected higher beta-chain transcript abundance. In the raw uncorrected reads, each unique combination of TCR and UMI appeared more than ten times on average. In non-small cell lung cancer, the study made a quantitative comparison of TCR alpha and beta repertoires among multiple tumor regions, matched nontumor lung and blood. The study linked features of the TCR repertoire to counts of nonsynonymous mutations, which were determined by whole-exome sequencing of tumor tissue. At surgery, both alpha and beta chains were TCR-sequenced in fewer than 250 tumor regions, approximately 64 matched nontumor lung samples and some 58 PBMC samples.

Concerning this clonotype itself: No antigen is known for it. This may arise from a read error, as a much more abundant clone is one base away.

The library came from 5' RACE. The sequencer listed for this sample is NextSeq 500. The TCR library protocol attached a unique molecular identifier to each TCR cDNA molecule to allow correction of PCR and sequencing errors. The original pipeline was this. TCR identification, UMI-based error correction and CDR3 extraction were all carried out with Decombinator tools. TCRs above a frequency of 2 per 1,000, corresponding to the top 1% of the tumor frequency distribution, were defined as expanded. Renyi diversity was calculated using the R vegan package after each repertoire was subsampled 100 times to 5,000 TCRs. CDR3 similarity networks were built from amino acid triplet string-kernel similarity, connecting CDR3s with pairwise similarity above 0.82. TCRdb handled the public reads itself, with Q25 trimming in fastp and clone calling in MiXCR, and kept productive beta chains. Identical CDR3 protein sequences are pooled into one entry, listed with their most common genes and DNA. In this record, the V and J calls reflect TCRdb's handling and not the investigators' own analysis. The sample table lists tens of thousands of distinct CDR3 sequences, less than 9.5% of them with a count of one. The ten largest account for roughly 28% of the sample.

The time point label here, explained by the study, means: sample taken at primary tumor resection. Donors were over 60 patients with early-stage, untreated non-small cell lung cancer from the lung TRACERx cohort. Whole RNA extracted from tumor and nontumor lung tissue, or from cryopreserved PBMC samples, was used for TCR sequencing without cell sorting. Only patients for whom sufficient RNA was available from at least two tumor regions were selected for TCR sequencing. Results the study describes overall, beyond this receptor: Confirming at a functional level the hypothesis that regional TCRs recognize regional mutations was considered to require additional single-cell paired TCR alpha and beta sequencing. Ubiquitous expanded tumor TCRs showed up in blood more often at tumor resection than at routine follow-up.

Relative to germline, V is 6 bases shorter and J is 8 bases shorter, with 16 bases between their ends. Measured from the cysteine to the phenylalanine, the CDR3 is 13 residues long. CDR3 DNA only is kept here, 39 bases in frame from base 1. Looking up the germline V gene yields CDR1 SQVTM and CDR2 ANQGSEA. The sequence is built from TRBV29-1 and TRBJ1-4, and the D gene may be TRBD1, 6 bases matching. This clonotype originated in a female donor with early-stage non-small cell lung cancer. Sequenced material: PBMCs, taken at surgery. At the DNA level, the sequence is TGCAGCGTGGACACAGGGCCCAACGAAAAACTGTTTTTT. This translates into CSVDTGPNEKLFF.